This TCR beta chain was obtained from a study of OX40 agonist ivuxolimab in advanced cancers. Study-wide points: Antigen specificity of clonally expanded peripheral T cells was not established.

Regarding this clone: The antigen is unknown.

Profiled with immunoSEQ multiplex PCR; TCRdb holds only in-frame clones, not every one. The sample has 50,000 or so clones; almost 80% are singletons. CDR1 LNHDA and CDR2 SQIVND come from the germline V gene (reference sequence). The V segment lost 6 bases and the J segment 4 bases; nucleotides outside the gene matches: 4. The CDR3 is 13 amino acids. The sequence came from an adult with an advanced solid tumor such as melanoma, head and neck, liver or kidney cancer. Sequencing was performed on CD4+ or CD8+ T cells sorted from blood, taken in a trial of the OX40 agonist ivuxolimab. The chain is built from TRBV19 and TRBJ1-1, with 8 bases aligning to TRBD1. The CDR3 nucleotides are TGTGCCAGTAGCTACACAGGGGGCACTGAAGCTTTCTTT. This codes for CASSYTGGTEAFF.